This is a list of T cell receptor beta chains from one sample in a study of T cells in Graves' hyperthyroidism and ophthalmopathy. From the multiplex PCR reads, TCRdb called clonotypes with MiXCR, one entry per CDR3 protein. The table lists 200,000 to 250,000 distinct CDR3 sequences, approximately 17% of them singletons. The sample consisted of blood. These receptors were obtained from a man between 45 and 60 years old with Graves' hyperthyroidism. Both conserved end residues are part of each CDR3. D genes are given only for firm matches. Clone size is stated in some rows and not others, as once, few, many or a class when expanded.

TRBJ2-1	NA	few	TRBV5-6	CASSLPAGEGQFF	TGTGCCAGCAGCCTCCCGGCGGGCGAAGGGCAGTTCTTC
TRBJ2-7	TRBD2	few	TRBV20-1	CSARAGAGVNEQYF	TGCAGTGCTAGAGCCGGGGCGGGAGTCAACGAGCAGTACTTC
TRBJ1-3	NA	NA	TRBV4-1	CASSQEWGGPSGNTIYF	TGCGCCAGCAGCCAAGAGTGGGGGGGGCCCTCTGGAAACACCATATATTTT
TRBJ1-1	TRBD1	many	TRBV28	CASSSYDRVVTEAFF	TGTGCCAGCAGTTCGTACGACAGGGTGGTCACTGAAGCTTTCTTT
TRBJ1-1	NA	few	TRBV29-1	CSDGATNTEAFF	TGCAGCGACGGGGCCACGAACACTGAAGCTTTCTTT
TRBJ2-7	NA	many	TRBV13	CASSLGAGNEQYF	TGTGCCAGCAGCTTAGGGGCCGGGAACGAGCAGTACTTC
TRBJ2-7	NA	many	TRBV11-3	CASSSGDRAYEQYF	TGTGCCAGCAGCTCGGGGGACAGAGCCTACGAGCAGTACTTC
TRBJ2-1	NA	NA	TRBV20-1	CSARDSDSGIRYNEQFF	TGCAGTGCTAGAGATAGTGATAGCGGTATTAGGTACAATGAGCAGTTCTTC
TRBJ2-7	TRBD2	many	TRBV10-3	CAISERLAGEYEQYF	TGTGCCATCAGCGAGCGACTAGCGGGAGAATACGAGCAGTACTTC
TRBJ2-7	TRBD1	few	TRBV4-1	CASSFRHSWDRGSSYEQYF	TGCGCCAGCAGCTTTCGCCACTCTTGGGACAGGGGTAGCTCCTACGAGCAGTACTTC
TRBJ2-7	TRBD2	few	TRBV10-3	CAISGLAVDEQYF	TGTGCCATCAGTGGACTAGCAGTCGACGAGCAGTACTTC
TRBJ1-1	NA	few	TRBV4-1	CASSHGMGTEAFF	TGCGCCAGCAGCCACGGTATGGGTACTGAAGCTTTCTTT
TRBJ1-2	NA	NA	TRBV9	CASSVDAMDGYTF	TGTGCCAGCAGCGTAGACGCGATGGATGGCTACACCTTC
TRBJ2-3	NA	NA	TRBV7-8	CASSLVRGSTDTQYF	TGTGCCAGCAGCTTAGTTAGGGGGAGCACAGATACGCAGTATTTT
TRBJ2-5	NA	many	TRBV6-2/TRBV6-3	CASSGGLLYQETQYF	TGTGCCAGCAGCGGGGGGCTACTGTATCAAGAGACCCAGTACTTC
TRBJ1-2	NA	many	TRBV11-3	CASTHRETGGYTF	TGTGCCAGCACCCACAGGGAAACGGGGGGCTACACCTTC
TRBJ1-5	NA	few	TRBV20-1	CSATIGAGWEPQHF	TGCAGTGCTACTATAGGGGCGGGGTGGGAGCCCCAGCATTTT
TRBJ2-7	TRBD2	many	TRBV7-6	CASSSAGGEAEQYF	TGTGCCAGCAGCTCCGCGGGGGGAGAGGCCGAGCAGTACTTC
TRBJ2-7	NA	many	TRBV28	CASSFRVGFNSFRAYEQYF	TGTGCCAGCAGTTTTAGAGTGGGATTCAACTCTTTCCGGGCCTACGAGCAGTACTTC
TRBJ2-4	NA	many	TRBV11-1	CASSPKGGRKNIQYF	TGTGCCAGCAGCCCTAAGGGGGGACGCAAAAACATTCAGTACTTC
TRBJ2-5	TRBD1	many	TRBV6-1	CASSEWAGGYQETQYF	TGTGCCAGCAGTGAATGGGCAGGGGGCTACCAAGAGACCCAGTACTTC
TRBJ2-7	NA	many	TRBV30	CAWKGLLGEQYF	TGTGCCTGGAAGGGCTTACTAGGGGAGCAGTACTTC
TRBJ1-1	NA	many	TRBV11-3	CASSPPRAQVAEAFF	TGTGCCAGCAGCCCTCCCCGGGCCCAAGTGGCTGAAGCTTTCTTT
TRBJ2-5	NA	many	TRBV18	CASEGEETQYF	TGTGCCAGTGAAGGGGAAGAGACCCAGTACTTC
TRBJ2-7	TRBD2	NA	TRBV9	CASSPRTSRNEQYF	TGTGCCAGCAGCCCCCGGACTAGCCGCAACGAGCAGTACTTC
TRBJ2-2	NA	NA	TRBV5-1	CASSFQGIDGELFF	TGCGCCAGCAGCTTTCAGGGTATTGACGGGGAGCTGTTTTTT
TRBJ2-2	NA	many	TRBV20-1	CSARDPQGRGGGELFF	TGCAGTGCTAGAGACCCCCAGGGGCGCGGTGGCGGGGAGCTGTTTTTT
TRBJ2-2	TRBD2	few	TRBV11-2	CASSLVSGRITGELFF	TGTGCCAGCAGCTTAGTTAGCGGGAGGATCACCGGGGAGCTGTTTTTT